This T cell receptor beta chain comes out of a study of blood T cell repertoires in COVID-19 (dated by TCRdb to 2020 to 2022). In the study overall: The collaborator samples originated in the United States, Italy and Spain and spanned the acute and convalescent phases of COVID-19. The material from the prospective study consisted of cDNA or gDNA derived from T cells, B-cell-depleted T cells, or PBMCs. Deeply sampled blood TCRbeta repertoires from subjects exposed to, actively infected with, or recovered from COVID-19 were included in the dataset. A freely available public database, intended as a resource for researchers studying the immune response to SARS-CoV-2, is where the repertoires were released. Samples came from the ongoing ImmuneRACE study (first 160 participants) plus 1,254 subjects from 6 global collaborators. A de-identified subject ID, COVID-19 status, age in years and sex were almost always included in the sample metadata. Where available, HLA class I and class II types were obtained from metadata supplied by the sample provider rather than from assay-based typing. Overall results and qualifications from the work: Clinical and demographic metadata were provided uncurated, with the amount varying by source and participant.

Concerning this clone itself: Its antigen is unknown. No base quality information exists; no much larger clone differs at one position.

Relative to germline, V is 7 bases shorter and J is 6 bases shorter, with 19 bases between their ends. Via the germline V gene, CDR1 is SQVTM and CDR2 ANQGSEA. CDR3 length: 13 amino acids, cysteine to phenylalanine. Here the CDR3 DNA is all that survives: 39 bases in frame from base 1. Whole blood was collected in K2EDTA tubes by collaborating institutions according to the institutions' own protocols. Collaborator samples were shipped for TCRbeta analysis as frozen whole blood, isolated PBMCs, or DNA extracted from either sample type. TCRbeta CDR3 regions were amplified from genomic DNA using the immunoSEQ Assay, a bias-controlled multiplex PCR. The paper's processing steps were these. The number of nucleated cells in each sample was estimated from the amplification of reference gene primers within the assay. Sequence reads were collapsed and filtered to measure the absolute abundance of every unique TCRbeta CDR3 rearrangement. For each sample, productive Simpson clonality was calculated by taking the square root of Simpson's diversity index across productive rearrangements. TCRdb limited this immuneACCESS table to in-frame rearrangements with V and J called. A share of clones is missing; checked studies link under half to unresolved V genes, and the rest is unexplained. That table supplies the V and J calls and clone size; D and trimming were determined from the DNA. Present in this sample are roughly 39,000 clones, 85% to 95% of which were seen just once. Together, the top ten hold approximately 4.1% of the sample.

In this chain, TRBV29-1 is recombined with TRBJ2-7, and perhaps TRBD2 as D gene, on 5 matching bases. The TCR comes from a human donor with active COVID-19. The donor label of this sample is uncertain. The sequencing sample was made of peripheral blood. The DNA sequence is as follows: TGCAGCGCCGTCGAATTCGGGGAATCCGAGCAGTACTTC. Protein translation: CSAVEFGESEQYF.